A selection of T cell receptor beta chains follows, all from one sample in a study of metastatic and nonmetastatic thyroid tumors. With MiXCR, TCRdb called clones anew from the PCR reads. The sample records about 7,700 clones, 25% to 30% being singletons. Source material: tumor tissue. The receptors were sampled from a female donor with papillary thyroid cancer or a benign thyroid nodule (not recorded which). Some clones in this sample may be carry-over from other donors' samples. Both conserved end residues are part of each CDR3. A D gene is named only where the DNA matches it firmly. Some rows have no size entry. The others give once, few or many, or a class for an expanded clone.

V gene,D gene,clone size,J gene,CDR3 protein,CDR3 DNA
TRBV7-3,-,few,TRBJ2-1,CASSLTPGSIYNEQFF,TGTGCCAGCAGCTTGACCCCGGGGTCCATCTACAATGAGCAGTTCTTC
TRBV12-5,-,-,TRBJ1-6,CASGLGGGSYNSPLHF,TGTGCTAGTGGTTTGGGAGGGGGCTCCTATAATTCACCCCTCCACTTT
TRBV12-3/TRBV12-4,-,-,TRBJ2-7,CASSLGGALTYEQYF,TGTGCCAGCAGTTTAGGGGGGGCCCTTACCTACGAGCAGTACTTC
TRBV5-1,-,-,TRBJ1-5,CASSEQGNSNQPQHF,TGCGCCAGCAGCGAACAGGGTAATAGCAATCAGCCCCAGCATTTT
TRBV6-1,TRBD1,-,TRBJ2-5,CASRQGTGTGQDIQYF,TGTGCCAGCAGGCAGGGGACCGGGACAGGGCAAGATATCCAGTACTTC
TRBV6-2/TRBV6-3,TRBD1,-,TRBJ1-2,CASSYRGQGAYNYGYTF,TGTGCCAGCAGTTATAGGGGACAGGGGGCGTATAACTATGGCTACACCTTC
TRBV11-2,-,-,TRBJ1-2,CASSSWERDGYTF,TGTGCCAGCAGCTCATGGGAACGGGATGGCTACACCTTC
TRBV7-7,-,-,TRBJ2-3,CASSAMGGDTQYF,TGTGCTAGCAGCGCTATGGGGGGCGATACGCAGTATTTT
TRBV28,-,few,TRBJ2-7,CASLRQRPYEQYF,TGTGCCAGCCTCCGACAGCGGCCCTACGAGCAGTACTTC
TRBV27,-,-,TRBJ1-1,CASSRFLGQTRNTEAFF,TGTGCCAGCAGTCGCTTTCTGGGACAAACGAGGAACACTGAAGCTTTCTTT
TRBV19,-,few,TRBJ1-5,CASGLGVAQHF,TGTGCCAGTGGGTTAGGAGTTGCCCAGCATTTT
TRBV27,-,many,TRBJ1-6,CASSPYGVGLDSPLHF,TGTGCCAGCAGTCCCTACGGCGTAGGGTTGGATTCACCCCTCCACTTT
TRBV3-1,-,many,TRBJ2-7,CASSQGTGTYEQYF,TGTGCCAGCAGCCAAGGAACAGGGACATACGAGCAGTACTTC
TRBV10-2,TRBD1,-,TRBJ2-3,CASSGQGRTDTQYF,TGCGCCAGCAGCGGACAGGGTCGGACAGATACGCAGTATTTT
TRBV9,-,-,TRBJ2-1,CASSVGEGASNEQFF,TGTGCCAGCAGCGTAGGGGAGGGGGCAAGCAATGAGCAGTTCTTC
TRBV19,TRBD2,few,TRBJ2-7,CASSIETSGSYEQYF,TGTGCCAGTAGTATTGAAACTAGCGGGTCCTACGAGCAGTACTTC
TRBV19,-,many,TRBJ1-5,CASIGPNSNQPQHF,TGTGCCAGCATTGGACCGAATAGCAATCAGCCCCAGCATTTT
TRBV6-1,-,few,TRBJ1-2,CASSDSRNYGYTF,TGTGCCAGCAGTGACAGCAGAAACTATGGCTACACCTTC
TRBV19,-,-,TRBJ2-3,CASSIANPDTQYF,TGTGCCAGTAGTATAGCGAACCCAGATACGCAGTATTTT